This TCR beta chain is drawn from a study of T-cell reconstitution after alpha-beta-depleted transplantation in children. The study, taken as a whole, reports: After transplant, at about two months, alpha-beta T cells were reportedly derived from several hundred expanded graft clones. Some patients' high day-60 TCRbeta diversity was attributed to recipient cells surviving conditioning. By one year post-transplant, T-cell counts and diversity largely arose from T cells that were newly produced.

On this clonotype itself: Antigen specificity is unknown.

TCRbeta library construction was performed incorporating unique molecular identifiers. In TCRdb, the PCR reads were re-called with MiXCR into one record per CDR3 protein. The repertoire holds under 850,000 distinct CDR3 sequences, with about 12% as singletons. CDR1 DFQATT and CDR2 SNEGSKA come from the germline V gene (reference sequence). V shed 3 bases and J shed 6 bases, with 15 bases lying between them. The CDR3 sequence is 13 residues long. The V call is TRBV20-1, the J call TRBJ2-7; D gene uncertain. The source is a girl aged 2-15 years with congenital amegakaryocytic thrombocytopenia, due to receive a stem cell transplant. Here the sequenced sample was PBMCs, taken before TCRalphabeta/CD19-depleted stem cell transplant. This CDR3 reads CSASRWPTREQYF. CDR3 nucleotides: TGCAGTGCTAGTAGGTGGCCCACGCGCGAGCAGTACTTC.